The clone carrying this TCR beta chain was observed a handful of times. The CDR3 loop spans 13 amino acids. V lost 7 bases, J lost 4 bases, and 13 bases lay in between. Germline CDR1 MNHEY, CDR2 SVGAGI. This specimen comes from a study of early T cells in non-severe SARS-CoV-2 infection. Each single cDNA molecule received a unique molecular identifier. TCRdb re-called the 5' RACE reads through MiXCR, storing one row per CDR3 protein. Found here are roughly 99,000 distinct CDR3 sequences, approximately 12% of them singletons; the top ten hold approximately 4.4%. The TCR was taken from an adult who was a healthcare worker with PCR-confirmed SARS-CoV-2 infection or an uninfected control (not recorded which). The chain links TRBV6-5 to TRBJ1-1; perhaps TRBD1 as D (5 bases). The input for sequencing was whole blood, taken at baseline. CDR3 protein: CASKMRGGTEAFF. The CDR3, as DNA: TGTGCCAGCAAAATGCGGGGCGGCACTGAAGCTTTCTTT.